Below, 2 T cell receptor beta chains from the same sample are listed, as sequenced in a study of Graves' ophthalmopathy and Graves' hyperthyroidism. TCR beta CDR3 amplification used RNA transcripts. The library came from an HTBI-primed first-round RT-PCR and a second-round multiplex PCR. TCRdb re-called the multiplex PCR reads through MiXCR, storing one row per CDR3 protein. The table records hundreds of thousands of distinct CDR3 sequences, about an eighth of them present only once. The source material was blood. The receptors were gathered from a woman in her 30s with Graves' ophthalmopathy.

This clonotype was observed many times. CDR3 loop: CSASTRSGETQYF. In nucleotides, the CDR3 is TGCAGTGCGTCGACTAGGTCGGGAGAGACCCAGTACTTC. V gene TRBV20-1 combines with J gene TRBJ2-5, with D perhaps matching TRBD2 (6 bases). V lost 6 bases and J lost 4, with 15 bases in between. The germline V gene encodes CDR1 DFQATT and CDR2 SNEGSKA (reference sequence). The CDR3 runs to 13 residues.

This clonotype was recorded at least ten times. The J gene is TRBJ2-7, the V gene TRBV7-2; D is perhaps TRBD1 or TRBD2 (5 bases each). This CDR3 spans 15 amino acids. CDR1 and CDR2 from the germline V gene are SGHTA and FQGNSA. With 5 bases removed from V and 1 base from J, the gap between germline ends came to 15 bases. As DNA, the CDR3 is TGTGCCAGCAGCCCACGGGACGGGGAATCCTACGAGCAGTACTTC. Protein product: CASSPRDGESYEQYF.